This T cell receptor (beta chain) was obtained from a study of cytomegalovirus exposure and HLA in healthy donors. Study summary: The roughly 670 first-cohort repertoires shared a platform with the 120 or so validation repertoires, as reported in a later analysis.

This CDR3 comprises 12 residues. V lost 3 bases to trimming and J lost 4 bases, with 6 bases between them. Per germline, CDR1 SQVTM and CDR2 ANQGSEA. The assay was immunoSEQ multiplex PCR, and TCRdb's table has in-frame clones only and misses some. Of 250,000 to 300,000 clones in the sample, approximately 86% were seen once. This sequence originates from a woman aged 18 to 35 in good health and CMV-seronegative. The sample taken for sequencing was PBMCs. The chain employs TRBV29-1 and TRBJ2-2, with D perhaps TRBD2 (5 bases). The CDR3 loop is CSVDRGTGELFF. In DNA, the CDR3 is TGCAGCGTTGACCGGGGCACCGGGGAGCTGTTTTTT.